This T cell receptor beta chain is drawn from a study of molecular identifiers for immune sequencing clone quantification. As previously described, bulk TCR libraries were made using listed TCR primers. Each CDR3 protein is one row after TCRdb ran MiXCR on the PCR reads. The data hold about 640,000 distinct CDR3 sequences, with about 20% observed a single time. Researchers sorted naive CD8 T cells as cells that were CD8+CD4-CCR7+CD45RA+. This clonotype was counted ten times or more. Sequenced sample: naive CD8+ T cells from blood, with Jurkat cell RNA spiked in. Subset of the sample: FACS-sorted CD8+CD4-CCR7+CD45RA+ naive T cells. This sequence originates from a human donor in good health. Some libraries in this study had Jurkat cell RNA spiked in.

CDR3 coding DNA: TGTGCCAGCAGCCCCCCTCCCGAGAGCCCCAACCAAGAGACCCAGTACTTC. Translation gives CASSPPPESPNQETQYF. The chain couples TRBV7-2 to TRBJ2-5; D unclear. CDR1 SGHTA and CDR2 FQGNSA come from the germline V gene. The CDR3 sequence is 17 residues long. Trimming removed 5 bases at V and 0 bases at J, with 19 bases between.